Each of the 26 T cell receptor beta chains below was sequenced from the same sample in a study of T cell repertoires in cytomegalovirus infection. TCRdb recomputed calls from the reads with MiXCR, one row per CDR3 protein. The repertoire includes around 490,000 distinct CDR3 sequences, about a quarter of them detected once, and approximately 13% sits in the top ten. Sequencing was performed on PBMCs. The receptors were sampled from a human donor in good health (CMV status not recorded). Some clones in this sample may be carry-over from other donors' samples.

This clonotype showed up just a few times. The chain combines TRBV11-3 with TRBJ2-5; TRBD2 aligns across 12 bases. Germline V gives CDR1 SGHNT, CDR2 YENEEA. The CDR3 has 16 residues. V was clipped by 5 bases and J by 2 bases; unmatched bases: 6. CDR3 in DNA: TGTGCCAGCAGCCGAGGACTAGCGGGACCTCAAGAGACCCAGTACTTC. As protein: CASSRGLAGPQETQYF.

The chain combines TRBV5-5 with TRBJ1-1; TRBD1 agrees at 7 bases. V lost 3 bases and J lost 3; bases outside the gene matches: 5. Germline CDR1 reads SGHKS; CDR2 reads YYEKEE (reference sequence). This CDR3 has 14 residues. The CDR3 DNA sequence: TGTGCCAGCAGCTCAGAAACAGGGGACACTGAAGCTTTCTTT. Its protein product is CASSSETGDTEAFF.

The chain joins TRBV19 to TRBJ1-5; perhaps TRBD1 as D (6 bases). CDR1 and CDR2 from the germline V gene are LNHDA and SQIVND (reference sequence). V gave up 5 bases and J gave up 7 bases, with 18 bases separating them. The CDR3 runs 15 residues. CDR3 bases: TGTGCCAGTAGTTTCGGGCAGGGGATGGGACAGCCCCAGCATTTT. Its translation: CASSFGQGMGQPQHF.

Only one count was recorded for this clonotype. V is TRBV7-9 and J is TRBJ1-3; D is uncertain. CDR1 is SEHNR and CDR2 is FQNEAQ in the germline V gene (reference sequence). The V end was cut by 7 bases, the J end by 1 base, with 11 bases between. The CDR3 extends over 14 amino acids. The CDR3 region is CASNRGGSGNTIYF. The CDR3 DNA reads as TGTGCCAGCAACAGAGGAGGATCTGGAAACACCATATATTTT.

This clonotype has just a few counts. This chain connects TRBV19 to TRBJ1-1; TRBD1 matches at 8 bases. Germline V gives CDR1 LNHDA, CDR2 SQIVND (reference sequence). The CDR3 has 17 amino acids. J was trimmed by 0 bases and V by 4 bases; bases with no gene match: 10. The CDR3 DNA sequence: TGTGCCAGTAGTAGAGCTAGACAGGGGACTTTGAACACTGAAGCTTTCTTT. It specifies CASSRARQGTLNTEAFF.

This clonotype showed up many times. This chain joins TRBV7-2 and TRBJ1-2; TRBD1 agrees at 10 bases. V shed 5 bases, J shed 7 bases, and the junction held 1 base outside the gene matches. Germline assignment: CDR1 SGHTA and CDR2 FQGNSA. The CDR3 loop spans 12 amino acids. The CDR3 region has the DNA TGTGCCAGCAGCCGGGACAGGGGTGGCTACACCTTC. Translated: CASSRDRGGYTF. The full variable domain, with the rest looked up from reference TRBV7-2 and TRBJ1-2, is GAGVSQSPSNKVTEKGKDVELRCDPISGHTALYWYRQSLGQGLEFLIYFQGNSAPDKSGLPSDRFSAERTGGSVSTLTIQRTQQEDSAVYLCASSRDRGGYTFGSGTRLTVV.

A few counts support this clonotype. The chain has TRBV4-3 and TRBJ2-1; D possibly corresponds to TRBD2 (7 bases). The CDR3 is made up of 16 amino acids. V was clipped by 0 bases and J by 2 bases, with 11 bases between them. Germline V gene lookup returns CDR1 LGHNA and CDR2 YSLEER. For the CDR3, the DNA is TGCGCCAGCAGCCAAGAACGGGGGGCTCCCTACAATGAGCAGTTCTTC. Its protein is CASSQERGAPYNEQFF.

This clonotype was detected only a few times. The chain's CDR3 is CASSFVGSGELFF. The CDR3 region has the DNA TGTGCCAGCAGTTTCGTGGGATCCGGGGAGCTGTTTTTT. This rearrangement joins TRBV27 to TRBJ2-2, with D uncertain. V was clipped by 3 bases and J by 6 bases, with 8 bases between them. The germline CDR1 and CDR2 sequences are MNHEY and SMNVEV (reference sequence). The CDR3 consists of 13 residues.

The chain is built from TRBV28 and TRBJ2-3, with a weak D call TRBD2 (5 bases). The CDR3 loop spans 16 amino acids. V lost 4 bases to trimming and J lost 1 base, with 15 bases between them. Per the germline V gene, CDR1 is MDHEN and CDR2 is SYDVKM. Here the CDR3 reads CASSSPRNSGTDTQYF. The CDR3 region has the DNA TGTGCCAGCAGTTCCCCCCGAAATAGCGGCACAGATACGCAGTATTTT.

Of note for this clonotype: The junction and the germline gene differ at one end; a read error may be behind it. The CDR3 spells CDSSPGTSGSSYNEQCF. CDR3 sequence (DNA): TGTGACAGCAGCCCGGGGACTAGCGGGAGCTCCTACAATGAGCAGTGCTTC. The chain has TRBV14 and TRBJ2-1, with 14 bases matching TRBD2. Germline V gene sequence: CDR1 SGHDN, CDR2 FVKESK. The CDR3 contains 17 residues.

In its sample, this clonotype was seen many times. This sequence joins TRBV7-2 and TRBJ1-6; D not resolved. V lost 0 bases, J lost 5 bases, and 14 bases lay in between. Germline loops: CDR1 SGHTA, CDR2 FQGNSA. This CDR3 is 17 amino acids long. CDR3 amino acids: CASSLASGRADNSPLHF. CDR3 coding DNA: TGTGCCAGCAGCTTAGCCTCTGGAAGGGCGGATAATTCACCCCTCCACTTT.

There are a few counts of this clonotype. V is TRBV4-2 and J is TRBJ2-5, with TRBD2 matching 13 bases. Germline lookup yields CDR1 LGHNA and CDR2 YNFKEQ. Losses at the gene ends were 1 base for V and 5 bases for J; bases not matched to a gene: 7. The CDR3 spans 17 residues. The CDR3 nucleotides read TGTGCCAGCAGCCAAGCTGGGACTAGCGGGAATGCGGAGACCCAGTACTTC. It specifies CASSQAGTSGNAETQYF.

The CDR3, as DNA: TGTGCCAGCAGCTCCACAGGGGGTCACACTGAAGCTTTCTTT. It translates to CASSSTGGHTEAFF. The V call is TRBV7-9, the J call TRBJ1-1; 8 positions match TRBD1. The CDR3 is made up of 14 amino acids. Germline V gene data show CDR1 as SEHNR and CDR2 as FQNEAQ (reference sequence). After removal of 4 bases from V and 3 bases from J, the junction contained 4 bases not matched to a gene.

This clonotype was counted between two and nine times. The chain recombines TRBV6-1 with TRBJ2-3; D perhaps matches TRBD2 (6 bases). The CDR3 spans 13 residues. Trimming shortened V by 5 bases and J by 6 bases, and 12 bases separated the two germline ends. The germline CDR1 and CDR2 sequences are MNHNS and SASEGT. The CDR3 bases are TGTGCCAGCAGTTACCCCCGGGGGGATACGCAGTATTTT. Its protein is CASSYPRGDTQYF.

The chain has TRBV20-1 and TRBJ2-3, with TRBD2 matching 7 bases. In germline, CDR1 is DFQATT, CDR2 SNEGSKA (reference sequence). The CDR3 is 15 amino acids. J was trimmed by 1 base and V by 6 bases; bases with no gene match: 10. CDR3 amino acids: CSAGGGSRGTDTQYF. CDR3 nucleotides: TGCAGTGCGGGGGGAGGGAGTCGCGGCACAGATACGCAGTATTTT.

There are many counts of this clonotype. The V and J genes are TRBV7-2 and TRBJ2-1, with 7 bases identical to TRBD2. This CDR3 spans 14 amino acids. The germline CDR1 and CDR2 sequences are SGHTA and FQGNSA. Trimming took 0 bases from V and 11 from J; bases not matched to a gene: 7. The CDR3: CASSLATGGGKQFF. The CDR3 DNA sequence: TGTGCCAGCAGCTTAGCCACCGGCGGGGGAAAGCAGTTCTTC. Full variable domain (rest looked up from reference TRBV7-2 and TRBJ2-1): GAGVSQSPSNKVTEKGKDVELRCDPISGHTALYWYRQSLGQGLEFLIYFQGNSAPDKSGLPSDRFSAERTGGSVSTLTIQRTQQEDSAVYLCASSLATGGGKQFFGPGTRLTVL.

CDR3 region: CSAGGGAGQPQHF. The CDR3, as DNA: TGCAGTGCTGGGGGGGGCGCGGGGCAGCCCCAGCATTTT. The V gene is TRBV20-1, the J gene TRBJ1-5; a weak D match, TRBD1 (6 bases). The CDR3 contains 13 residues. The germline gives CDR1 DFQATT, CDR2 SNEGSKA (reference sequence). The V end lost 5 bases, the J end lost 7 bases, and 15 bases lay between the germline ends.

The rearrangement links TRBV15 to TRBJ2-6, with TRBD1 as a possible D gene (6 bases). Trimming removed 0 bases at V and 0 bases at J, with 12 bases between. Looked up from germline, CDR1 is LNHNV and CDR2 is YYDKDF (reference sequence). This CDR3 spans 18 amino acids. CDR3 sequence (DNA): TGTGCCACCAGCAGAGATTATGGACAGTTCTCTGGGGCCAACGTCCTGACTTTC. Translation gives CATSRDYGQFSGANVLTF.

This clonotype was counted between two and nine times. V is TRBV6-1 and J is TRBJ1-2; D not certain. Germline V gives CDR1 MNHNS, CDR2 SASEGT. V was cut by 3 bases and J by 6 bases, with 5 bases left in between. The CDR3 is 11 residues long. The CDR3 nucleotides read TGTGCCAGCAGTGAGCGGAATGGCTACACCTTC. It codes for CASSERNGYTF.

J is TRBJ1-1 and V is TRBV12-3 or TRBV12-4; 9 bases fit TRBD1. The CDR3 has 15 residues. V shed 5 bases and J 3 bases; nucleotides not matched to a gene: 7. This chain's CDR3 is CASSEIQGAYTEAFF. For the CDR3, the DNA is TGTGCCAGCAGTGAAATACAGGGGGCTTACACTGAAGCTTTCTTT.

This clonotype was counted ten times or more. The rearrangement uses TRBV19 and TRBJ2-6; no clear D. V was clipped by 5 bases and J by 0 bases, with 8 bases between them. Germline CDR1 is LNHDA and CDR2 is SQIVND (reference sequence). CDR3 length: 15 residues. For the CDR3, the DNA is TGTGCCAGTAGTGCTCGTTCCTCTGGGGCCAACGTCCTGACTTTC. Its protein product is CASSARSSGANVLTF.

This clonotype was seen a handful of times. The chain recombines TRBV4-3 with TRBJ1-2; TRBD1 is a possible D gene (5 bases). V lost 3 bases and J lost 2, with 16 bases in between. Per the germline V gene, CDR1 is LGHNA and CDR2 is YSLEER. The CDR3 consists of 16 residues. Written as DNA, the CDR3 is TGCGCCAGCAGCCAGGAGGTTGGGGGGTTCAACTATGGCTACACCTTC. It translates to CASSQEVGGFNYGYTF.

This clonotype was seen once. The J gene is TRBJ2-1, the V gene TRBV20-1; D remains ambiguous. The V gene lost 0 bases and the J gene lost 13 bases, with 16 bases spanning the gap. The germline gives CDR1 DFQATT, CDR2 SNEGSKA (reference sequence). This CDR3 has 13 amino acids. In DNA, the CDR3 is TGCAGTGCTAGAGACCCGCCGGACCTCCCCCAGTTCTTC. It translates to CSARDPPDLPQFF.

A few counts support this clonotype. The chain uses TRBV18 and TRBJ1-2; TRBD1 agrees at 7 bases. Losses at the gene ends were 0 bases for V and 5 bases for J; bases not matched to a gene: 9. Germline V CDR1 and CDR2: KGHSH, LQKENI. This CDR3 spans 16 amino acids. The CDR3 reads CASSPPARGTDYGYTF. CDR3 nucleotides: TGTGCCAGCTCACCACCGGCCCGTGGGACAGATTATGGCTACACCTTC.

In this sample, this clonotype turned up many times. The rearrangement joins TRBV7-2 to TRBJ2-7, with 13 bases identical to TRBD2. Trimming at V came to 1 base and at J to 7 bases, leaving 4 bases not matched to a gene. The CDR3 has 15 residues. CDR1 SGHTA and CDR2 FQGNSA come from the germline V gene. The chain's CDR3 is CASSLELAGGAEQYV. As DNA, the CDR3 is TGTGCCAGCAGCTTAGAACTAGCGGGAGGGGCTGAGCAGTACGTC.

This clonotype was detected only once. The chain links TRBV10-1 to TRBJ1-1; D is possibly TRBD1 (5 bases). This CDR3 is built from 15 residues. V lost 3 bases and J 6 bases, leaving 17 bases between the germline ends. Germline CDR1 and CDR2: WNHNN and SYGVQD (reference sequence). The DNA of the CDR3 is TGCGCCAGCAGTGATGGGACGGGTGGAAACTCTGAAGCTTTCTTT. It specifies CASSDGTGGNSEAFF.